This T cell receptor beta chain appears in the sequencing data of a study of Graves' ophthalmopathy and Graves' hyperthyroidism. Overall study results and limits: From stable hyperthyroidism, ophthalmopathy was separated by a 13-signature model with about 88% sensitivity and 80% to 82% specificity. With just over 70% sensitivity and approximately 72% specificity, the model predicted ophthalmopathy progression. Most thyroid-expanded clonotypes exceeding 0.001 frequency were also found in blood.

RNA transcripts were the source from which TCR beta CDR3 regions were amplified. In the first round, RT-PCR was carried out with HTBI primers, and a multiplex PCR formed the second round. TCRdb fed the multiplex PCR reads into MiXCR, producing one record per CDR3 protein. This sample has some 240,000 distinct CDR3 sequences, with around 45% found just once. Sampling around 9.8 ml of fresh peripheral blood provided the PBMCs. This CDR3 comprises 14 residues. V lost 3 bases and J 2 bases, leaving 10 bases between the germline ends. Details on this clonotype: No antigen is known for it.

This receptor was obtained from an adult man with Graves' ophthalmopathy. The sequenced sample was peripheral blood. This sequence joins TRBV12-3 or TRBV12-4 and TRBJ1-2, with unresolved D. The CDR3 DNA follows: TGTGCCAGCAGTTTCTCGGTAGTCAACTATGGCTACACCTTC. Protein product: CASSFSVVNYGYTF.